This TCR beta chain was recorded in a study of blood T cell repertoires in COVID-19. Profiling relied on immunoSEQ multiplex PCR, and the TCRdb table lists in-frame clones only, not all of them. The sample records some 64,000 clones, around four fifths being singletons. Looked up from germline, CDR1 is KGHDR and CDR2 is SFDVKD. Trimming removed 3 bases at V and 1 base at J, with 10 bases between. There are 15 residues in the CDR3. The material sequenced was peripheral blood. The V gene is TRBV24-1, the J gene TRBJ2-3, with a tentative D call TRBD1 (6 bases). The source is a man aged 55 to 70 with COVID-19, enrolled during active disease. The CDR3 DNA sequence: TGTGCCACCAGTGATCCGGGACAACGCACAGATACGCAGTATTTT. This codes for CATSDPGQRTDTQYF.